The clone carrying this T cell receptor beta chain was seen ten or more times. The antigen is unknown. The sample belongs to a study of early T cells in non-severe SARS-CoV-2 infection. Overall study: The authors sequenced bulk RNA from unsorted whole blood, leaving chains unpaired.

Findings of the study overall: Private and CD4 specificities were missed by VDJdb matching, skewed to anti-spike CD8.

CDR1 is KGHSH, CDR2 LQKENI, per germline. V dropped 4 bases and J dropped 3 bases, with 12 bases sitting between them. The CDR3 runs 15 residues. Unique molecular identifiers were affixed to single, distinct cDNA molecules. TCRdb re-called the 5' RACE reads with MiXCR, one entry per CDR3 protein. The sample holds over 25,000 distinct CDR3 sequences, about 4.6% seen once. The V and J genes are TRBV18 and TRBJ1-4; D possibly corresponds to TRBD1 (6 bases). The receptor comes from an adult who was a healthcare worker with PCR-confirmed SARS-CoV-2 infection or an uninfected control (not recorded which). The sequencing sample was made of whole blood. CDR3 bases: TGTGCCAGCTCACTGAGCAGGGGACCTAATGAAAAACTGTTTTTT. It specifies CASSLSRGPNEKLFF.